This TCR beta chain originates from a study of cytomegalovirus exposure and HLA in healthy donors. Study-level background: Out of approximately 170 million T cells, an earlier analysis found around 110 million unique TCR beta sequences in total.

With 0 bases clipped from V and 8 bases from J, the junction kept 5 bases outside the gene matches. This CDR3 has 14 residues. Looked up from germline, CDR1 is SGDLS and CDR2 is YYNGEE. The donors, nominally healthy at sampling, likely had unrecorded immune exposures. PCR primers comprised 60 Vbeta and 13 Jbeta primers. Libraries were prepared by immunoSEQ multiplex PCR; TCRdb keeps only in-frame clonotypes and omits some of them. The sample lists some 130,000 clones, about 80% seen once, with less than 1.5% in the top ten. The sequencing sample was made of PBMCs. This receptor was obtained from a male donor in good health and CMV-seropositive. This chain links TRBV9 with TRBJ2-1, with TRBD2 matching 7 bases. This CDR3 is CASSVEVGGDEQFF. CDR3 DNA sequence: TGTGCCAGCAGCGTAGAGGTGGGGGGGGATGAGCAGTTCTTC.